This TCR beta chain was recovered during a study of identical twins. Study-wide findings and caveats: Carriage of fewer insertions was seen in abundant cord blood beta clonotypes, whereas memory repertoires showed none.

Template switching supplied a universal primer site; unique molecular identifiers were carried on the cDNA. One entry per CDR3 protein, called by TCRdb with MiXCR from the 5' RACE reads. In the table there are a few hundred thousand distinct CDR3 sequences, roughly 20% of which are singletons. CDR3 length equals 14 residues. Germline CDR1 and CDR2: SGHRS and YFSETQ. The V gene lost 5 bases and the J gene lost 0 bases, with 11 bases spanning the gap. This clonotype was observed at least ten times. Its target is unknown. This chain uses TRBV5-1 with TRBJ1-1; possible D gene TRBD1, 5 bases. This TCR was sampled from a man in his fifties or sixties in good health. The sample comprised naive T cells sorted from blood. CDR3 protein: CASRPGTVNTEAFF. In DNA, the CDR3 is TGCGCCAGCAGACCCGGGACGGTGAACACTGAAGCTTTCTTT.